The 21 T cell receptor beta chains given below trace back to one sample, sequenced in a study of T cell clonality in common variable immunodeficiency. Study outcomes and limitations: Reportedly, TCR beta sequences from common variable immunodeficiency showed fewer deletions and N-nucleotide insertions.

Assay used: immunoSEQ multiplex PCR; TCRdb lists only in-frame clones, some missing. The profile covers over 20,000 clones, none occurring a single time. For these TCRs, the target antigens are not known. The sample was peripheral blood mononuclear cells. These receptors came from a human donor with common variable immunodeficiency.

Points on this clone: The read falls 3 residues short of the CDR3 end, and the missing part is taken from the germline J gene. The chain uses TRBV10-2 and TRBJ2-7, with TRBD2 matching 9 bases. The V gene end was trimmed by 6 bases and the J gene end by 4 bases; junction bases not matched to a gene: 10. Germline CDR1 reads WSHSY; CDR2 reads SAAADI. CDR3 length: 15 amino acids. The CDR3: CASRASAGGSYEQYF. Incomplete CDR3 DNA: TGCGCCAGCAGGGCCTCGGCGGGGGGGTCGTACGAG.

This clone was observed many times. The read ends 3 residues early relative to the CDR3; the germline J gene fills the gap. The chain employs TRBV7-9 and TRBJ2-5; the D gene is possibly TRBD2 (6 bases). Trimming removed 5 bases at V and 5 bases at J, with 18 bases between. From germline, CDR1 is SEHNR and CDR2 FQNEAQ (reference sequence). The CDR3 totals 15 residues. Incomplete CDR3 DNA: TGTGCCAGCAGCCTACATTCGGGGACTGCCGAGACC. Protein product: CASSLHSGTAET. The entire CDR3 protein reads CASSLHSGTAETQYF.

In this sample, this clone turned up many times. The CDR3 is cut off 3 residues early in the read; its end comes from the germline J gene. This chain links TRBV5-1 with TRBJ2-1; 7 bases line up with TRBD1. V lost 2 bases, J lost 4 bases, and 6 bases stayed unmatched. Germline values: CDR1 SGHRS, CDR2 YFSETQ. This CDR3 has 15 residues. CDR3 sequence reads: CASSLTTGVYNEQFF. Partial CDR3 DNA: TGCGCCAGCAGCTTAACAACAGGGGTATACAATGAG.

This clone was seen repeatedly, ten times or more. Sequencing ends 3 residues short of the CDR3 end; the germline J gene provides the rest. The rearrangement uses TRBV29-1 and TRBJ2-3; 9 bases are a match to TRBD1. Germline CDR1 SQVTM, CDR2 ANQGSEA. J was trimmed by 1 base and V by 8 bases; bases with no gene match: 13. CDR3 length: 16 residues. CDR3 in amino acids: CSSSPGRTGGTDTQYF. CDR3 bases read: TGCAGCTCCTCCCCCGGTAGGACAGGGGGCACAGATACG.

This clone was found many times. This chain's CDR3 is CSAPPERRYEQYF. The sequenced part of the CDR3 DNA is TGCAGTGCGCCCCCGGAGCGGCGCTACGAG. The chain combines TRBV20-1 with TRBJ2-7, with D tentatively TRBD2 (5 bases). The sequenced fragment ends 3 residues before the CDR3 boundary, so the rest is inferred from the germline J gene. This CDR3 spans 13 amino acids. The V gene's germline CDR1 is DFQATT and CDR2 SNEGSKA (reference sequence). With 6 bases removed from V and 3 bases from J, the gap between germline ends came to 15 bases.

The table lists this clone with many counts. With the read ending 3 residues before the CDR3 end, the germline J gene is used to fill in that end. The J gene is TRBJ2-3, the V gene TRBV5-4, with D unclear. The CDR3 is made up of 11 amino acids. Germline loops: CDR1 SGHNT, CDR2 YYREEE (reference sequence). V lost 3 bases, J lost 3 bases, and 2 bases lay in between. This CDR3 is CASSSTDTQYF. The CDR3 bases that were read are TGTGCCAGCAGCTCGACAGATACG.

At least ten counts were recorded for this clone. The sequence runs out 3 residues before the end of the CDR3; the remainder is reconstructed from the germline J gene. The genes are TRBV2 and TRBJ2-4, with TRBD2 matching over 9 bases. The CDR3 consists of 15 residues. The ends lost 6 bases at V and 6 bases at J; junction bases unmatched: 9. Per the germline V gene, CDR1 is SNHLY and CDR2 is FYNNEI. The CDR3 sequence: CASSADSGGPNIQYF. CDR3 DNA, as far as it was read: TGTGCCAGCAGCGCGGATAGCGGGGGACCAAACATT.

At least ten counts were recorded for this clone. The read gets to within 3 residues of the CDR3 end, and the germline J gene fills in the rest. At the DNA level, this CDR3 is encoded by other sequences in the same sample as well. The V gene is TRBV5-1, the J gene TRBJ2-2; TRBD2 matches at 12 bases. This CDR3 comprises 18 residues. Germline-derived CDR1 and CDR2 are SGHRS and YFSETQ. J lost 1 base, V lost 0 bases, and 4 bases had no gene match. CDR3: CASSLASGGALNTGELFF. The sequenced CDR3 bases are TGCGCCAGCAGCTTGGCTAGCGGGGGGGCCCTGAACACCGGGGAG. Full variable domain (missing parts from reference TRBV5-1 and TRBJ2-2): KAGVTQTPRYLIKTRGQQVTLSCSPISGHRSVSWYQQTPGQGLQFLFEYFSETQRNKGNFPGRFSGRQFSNSRSEMNVSTLELGDSALYLCASSLASGGALNTGELFFGEGSRLTVL.

This clone was seen many times. This chain's CDR3 is CSARQQAQRGYTF. The sequenced CDR3 bases are TGCAGTGCCCGACAGCAGGCCCAACGGGGC. The V call is TRBV20-1, the J call TRBJ1-2, with D perhaps matching TRBD1 (5 bases). The observed sequence ends 3 residues before the CDR3 terminus, with the missing tail filled in from the germline J gene. This CDR3 is built from 13 residues. The germline V gene has CDR1 DFQATT and CDR2 SNEGSKA (reference sequence).

This clone was seen repeatedly, ten times or more. The read gets to within 3 residues of the CDR3 end, and the germline J gene fills in the rest. The chain employs TRBV7-2 and TRBJ2-1, with 9 positions matching TRBD1. The CDR3 contains 15 residues. Trimming removed 5 bases from V and 4 bases from J; junction bases left unmatched: 6. The V gene's germline CDR1 is SGHTA and CDR2 FQGNSA. CDR3 bases read: TGTGCCAGCAGCCGACAGGGGGGCTCTTACAATGAG. Protein: CASSRQGGSYNE. The whole CDR3 protein reads CASSRQGGSYNEQFF.

There are many counts of this clone. Read data end 3 residues before the CDR3 end; the end is taken from the germline J gene. This chain links TRBV6-2 or TRBV6-3 with TRBJ1-5, with D perhaps TRBD1 (6 bases). CDR1 is MNHEY, CDR2 SVGEGT, per germline. Trimming pared 6 bases from V and 3 bases from J, leaving 12 bases between. This CDR3 is 14 amino acids long. The part of the CDR3 DNA that was read is TGTGCCAGCAGGAAACAGGGCAACAATCAGCCC. Amino acids: CASRKQGNNQP. The full CDR3 reads CASRKQGNNQPQHF.

This clone was seen ten or more times. Here the CDR3 reads CASSREQAYYEQYF. The CDR3 DNA, read in part, is TGCGCCAGCAGCCGTGAACAGGCTTACTACGAG. The V call is TRBV5-1, the J call TRBJ2-7; TRBD1 is a possible D gene (5 bases). The read halts 3 residues ahead of the CDR3 end, with the missing end drawn from the germline J gene. Looked up from germline, CDR1 is SGHRS and CDR2 is YFSETQ. The CDR3 has 14 residues. V lost 4 bases and J lost 3, with 14 bases in between.

This clone was detected many times. The CDR3 goes on 3 residues after the read ends, and that part is filled in from the germline J gene. J is TRBJ1-1 and V is TRBV10-2; D is possibly TRBD1 (5 bases). Germline V gene lookup returns CDR1 WSHSY and CDR2 SAAADI. The CDR3 runs 14 residues. V was clipped by 10 bases and J by 2 bases, with 17 bases between them. CDR3 DNA, as far as it was read: TGCGCCACTCGAAGGATGGACACTAACACTGAA. This translates into CATRRMDTNTE. Given in full, the CDR3 is CATRRMDTNTEAFF.

This clone was recorded a few times. The missing CDR3 end, 3 residues past where the read stops, is filled in from the germline J gene. The J gene is TRBJ2-1, the V gene TRBV19, with TRBD2 matching over 15 bases. Trimming at V came to 5 bases and at J to 6 bases, leaving 8 bases not matched to a gene. CDR3 length: 17 amino acids. The germline CDR1 and CDR2 sequences are LNHDA and SQIVND (reference sequence). The DNA read from the CDR3 is TGTGCCAGTAGTCCACCCGGGACTAGCGGGGGGCCCAATGAG. This sequence encodes CASSPPGTSGGPNE. The whole CDR3 reads CASSPPGTSGGPNEQFF.

In its sample, this clone was seen many times. The read finishes 3 residues shy of the CDR3 end, and the germline J gene is used to complete it. The genes are TRBV2 and TRBJ2-3; no reliable D call. V lost 4 bases to trimming and J lost 2 bases, with 4 bases between them. The CDR3 has 12 amino acids. Germline lookup yields CDR1 SNHLY and CDR2 FYNNEI. The CDR3 loop is CASSGLTDTQYF. The CDR3 DNA, read in part, is TGTGCCAGCAGTGGACTCACAGATACG.

This clone was counted at least ten times. The read ends 3 residues early relative to the CDR3; the germline J gene fills the gap. The chain carries TRBV19 and TRBJ2-2; tentative D call: TRBD1 (5 bases). V lost 3 bases and J 3 bases, leaving 8 bases between the germline ends. The CDR3 has 14 amino acids. Germline CDR1 is LNHDA and CDR2 is SQIVND (reference sequence). The CDR3 protein is CASSMQGYTGELFF. CDR3 DNA, as far as it was read: TGTGCCAGTAGTATGCAGGGTTACACCGGGGAG.

This clone was counted at least ten times. The read ends 3 residues shy of where the CDR3 ends; the end is completed using the germline J gene. The chain is built from TRBV4-1 and TRBJ2-7; 7 nucleotides line up with TRBD2. V gave up 0 bases and J gave up 6 bases; unmatched junction bases: 14. The CDR3 covers 17 residues. Germline V gene lookup returns CDR1 MGHRA and CDR2 YSYEKL. CDR3 DNA (partial): TGCGCCAGCAGCCAAGATCCCACGCGAAGCGGGGAAGCCGAG. It specifies CASSQDPTRSGEAE. The entire CDR3 reads CASSQDPTRSGEAEQYF.

This clone was seen repeatedly, ten times or more. The CDR3 extends 3 residues past the end of the read, so its final part is completed from the germline J gene. This chain connects TRBV20-1 to TRBJ2-7; 10 nucleotides match TRBD2. This CDR3 has 13 residues. With V trimmed by 6 bases and J by 6 bases, 8 bases remained unmatched. Germline V CDR1 and CDR2: DFQATT, SNEGSKA (reference sequence). The sequenced CDR3 bases are TGCAGTGCAAAAGCGGGGGGGCCCCGCGAG. Protein product: CSAKAGGPRE. The whole CDR3 sequence is CSAKAGGPREQYF.

This clone was detected ten times or more. The CDR3 extends 3 residues past the end of the read, so its final part is completed from the germline J gene. This chain joins TRBV29-1 and TRBJ2-7; 7 positions agree with TRBD1. J lost 5 bases, V lost 4 bases, and 11 bases had no gene match. Germline V lookup: CDR1 SQVTM, CDR2 ANQGSEA. The CDR3 has 14 amino acids. The CDR3 region is CSVGSKEGAHEQYF. Partial CDR3 DNA: TGCAGCGTTGGGTCGAAAGAGGGGGCACACGAG.

This clone was seen many times. The CDR3 end falls 3 residues outside the read, so it is completed with the germline J gene. The chain employs TRBV7-9 and TRBJ2-3, with TRBD1 matching 9 bases. This CDR3 has 15 amino acids. The J segment lost 1 base and the V segment lost 7 bases, leaving 6 bases of the junction unmatched. Germline CDR1 reads SEHNR; CDR2 reads FQNEAQ (reference sequence). The CDR3 sequence is CASTARTGGTDTQYF. CDR3 bases read: TGTGCCAGCACCGCACGGACAGGGGGCACAGATACG.

Ten or more counts support this clone. With the read ending 3 residues before the CDR3 end, the germline J gene is used to fill in that end. V is TRBV19 and J is TRBJ1-1; the match to TRBD1 covers 9 bases. The CDR3 runs to 14 residues. CDR1 and CDR2 from the germline V gene are LNHDA and SQIVND (reference sequence). J lost 4 bases, V lost 4 bases, and 4 bases had no gene match. CDR3 protein: CASSRDRASTEAFF. The covered CDR3 bases are TGTGCCAGTAGTAGGGACAGGGCTAGCACTGAA.